One and the same sample provided the 4 T cell receptor beta chains below, sequenced in a study of a mutant IDH1 vaccine in newly diagnosed glioma (dated by TCRdb to the early 2020s). Interpreted using the paper, the time point label stands for: week 5, during vaccination. Every vaccine dose consisted of 300 ug of a 20-mer mutant IDH1 peptide in Montanide, administered subcutaneously together with topical imiquimod. Library prep was done by the immunoSEQ multiplex PCR assay. TCRdb carries this immuneACCESS record with in-frame sequences only. Its versions omit some clonotypes, under half of them owing to an unresolved V gene in the studies checked, with the rest unexplained. Here the sample has tens of thousands of clones; about four fifths occur a single time. Together, the top ten hold 9% to 13% of the sample. Their antigen targets remain unknown. Sequencing used PBMCs, obtained from a glioma patient whose treatment included an IDH1 peptide vaccine. These receptors all stem from a man aged 50 to 60 with glioma.

J is TRBJ1-2 and V is TRBV9; D is unresolved. The CDR3 covers 11 residues. From germline, CDR1 is SGDLS and CDR2 YYNGEE. V lost 3 bases to trimming and J lost 6 bases, with 6 bases between them. In DNA form, the CDR3 reads TGTGCCAGCAGCGGTCAGGATGGCTACACCTTC. Translation: CASSGQDGYTF. Full variable domain (rest looked up from reference TRBV9 and TRBJ1-2): DSGVTQTPKHLITATGQRVTLRCSPRSGDLSVYWYQQSLDQGLQFLIQYYNGEERAKGNILERFSAQQFPDLHSELNLSSLELGDSALYFCASSGQDGYTFGSGTRLTVV.

J is TRBJ1-2 and V is TRBV30, with no clear D. This CDR3 contains 14 residues. Trimming left V 0 bases short and J 0 bases short, with 8 bases between. Germline V lookup: CDR1 GTSNPN, CDR2 SVGIG (reference sequence). The CDR3 coding sequence is TGTGCCTGGAGTGTCTCAAGAACTAACTATGGCTACACCTTC. Encoded protein: CAWSVSRTNYGYTF.

The V call is TRBV29-1, the J call TRBJ2-1; 10 bases match TRBD2. The CDR3 contains 15 residues. CDR1 is SQVTM and CDR2 is ANQGSEA in the germline V gene. The V and J ends lost 4 bases and 5 bases, in that order; junction bases with no gene match: 8. The CDR3 DNA is TGCAGCGTTGGGGCGCCTAGCGGGAGAAACAATGAGCAGTTCTTC. Encoded protein: CSVGAPSGRNNEQFF.

V usage is TRBV5-1 and J usage is TRBJ2-2; TRBD2 aligns across 10 bases. The V gene end was trimmed by 3 bases and the J gene end by 7 bases; junction bases not matched to a gene: 9. The CDR3 contains 16 residues. Germline lookup yields CDR1 SGHRS and CDR2 YFSETQ. In DNA, the CDR3 is TGCGCCAGCAGCTCGACCGGGACTAGCGCCCTCGGGGAGCTGTTTTTT. Its translation is CASSSTGTSALGELFF. Drawing the rest from reference TRBV5-1 and TRBJ2-2, the complete variable domain is KAGVTQTPRYLIKTRGQQVTLSCSPISGHRSVSWYQQTPGQGLQFLFEYFSETQRNKGNFPGRFSGRQFSNSRSEMNVSTLELGDSALYLCASSSTGTSALGELFFGEGSRLTVL.